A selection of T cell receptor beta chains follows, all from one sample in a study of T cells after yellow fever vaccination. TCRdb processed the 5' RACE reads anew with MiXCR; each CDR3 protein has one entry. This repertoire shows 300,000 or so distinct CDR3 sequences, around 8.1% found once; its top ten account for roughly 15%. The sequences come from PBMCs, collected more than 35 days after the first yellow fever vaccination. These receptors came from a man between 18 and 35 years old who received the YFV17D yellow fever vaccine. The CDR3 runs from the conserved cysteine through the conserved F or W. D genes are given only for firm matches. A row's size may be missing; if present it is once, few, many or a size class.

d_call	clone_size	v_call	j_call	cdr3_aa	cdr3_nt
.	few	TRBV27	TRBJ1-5	CASSPMGLLRQDMAQHF	TGTGCCAGCAGTCCTATGGGGCTCTTGCGGCAGGACATGGCCCAGCATTTT
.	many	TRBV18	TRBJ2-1	CASSQSTSGNEQFF	TGTGCCAGCTCACAATCGACTTCCGGGAATGAGCAGTTCTTC
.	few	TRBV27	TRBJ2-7	CASNPTAGGLRDYEQYF	TGTGCCAGCAACCCAACCGCCGGGGGCCTCCGGGATTACGAGCAGTACTTC
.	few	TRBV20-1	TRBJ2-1	CSARRTYNEQFF	TGCAGTGCTAGGCGGACCTACAATGAGCAGTTCTTC
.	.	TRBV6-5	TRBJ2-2	CASSSQYSPNTGELFF	TGTGCCAGCAGTTCGCAGTACTCGCCGAACACCGGGGAGCTGTTTTTT
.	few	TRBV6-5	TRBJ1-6	CASSYSGALKSGPLHF	TGTGCCAGCAGTTACTCTGGGGCTCTTAAAAGTGGGCCCCTCCACTTT
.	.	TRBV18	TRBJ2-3	CASSSNSSTDTQYF	TGTGCCAGCTCATCGAATAGTAGCACAGATACGCAGTATTTT
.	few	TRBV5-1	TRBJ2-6	CASSLIPGANVLTF	TGCGCCAGCAGCTTAATTCCTGGGGCCAACGTCCTGACTTTC
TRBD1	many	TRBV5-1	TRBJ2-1	CASRLTGETEQFF	TGCGCCAGCAGATTAACAGGGGAAACGGAGCAGTTCTTC
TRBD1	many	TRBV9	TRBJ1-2	CASRGQGASYTF	TGTGCCAGCAGGGGACAGGGGGCTAGCTACACCTTC
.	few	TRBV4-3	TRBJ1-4	CASSQDDRFKEKLFF	TGCGCCAGCAGCCAAGATGACAGGTTCAAGGAAAAACTGTTTTTT
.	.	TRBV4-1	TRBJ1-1	CASSQGSGRTEAFF	TGCGCCAGCAGCCAAGGATCAGGGAGGACTGAAGCTTTCTTT
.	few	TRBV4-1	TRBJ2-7	CASSQDLWTLYEQYF	TGCGCCAGCAGCCAAGACTTGTGGACTCTCTACGAGCAGTACTTC
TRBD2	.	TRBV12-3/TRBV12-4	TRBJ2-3	CASSDGLGGTQYF	TGTGCCAGCAGTGACGGACTGGGGGGGACGCAGTATTTT
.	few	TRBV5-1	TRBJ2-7	CASSLGAGLDEQYF	TGCGCCAGCAGCTTGGGTGCAGGGTTGGACGAGCAGTACTTC
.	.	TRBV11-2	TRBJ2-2	CASSLRAATNTGELFF	TGTGCCAGCAGCTTACGAGCGGCAACGAACACCGGGGAGCTGTTTTTT
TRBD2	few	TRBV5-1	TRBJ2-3	CASSPGNSGGATDTQYF	TGCGCCAGCAGCCCGGGGAATAGCGGGGGGGCGACAGATACGCAGTATTTT
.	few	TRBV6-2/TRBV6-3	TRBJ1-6	CASSYGSPLHF	TGTGCCAGCAGTTACGGTTCACCCCTCCACTTT
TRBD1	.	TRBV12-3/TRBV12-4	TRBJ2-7	CASLGQPRTEQYF	TGTGCCAGCCTGGGACAGCCACGGACCGAGCAGTACTTC
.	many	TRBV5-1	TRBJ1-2	CASSLDWNGYTF	TGCGCCAGCAGCTTGGATTGGAATGGCTACACCTTC
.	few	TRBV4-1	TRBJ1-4	CASRPRIVTATTNEKLFF	TGCGCCAGCCGCCCAAGGATAGTAACGGCAACAACTAATGAAAAACTGTTTTTT
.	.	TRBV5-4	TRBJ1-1	CASSFIGAFNGAFF	TGTGCCAGCAGCTTTATAGGGGCCTTTAACGGAGCTTTCTTT
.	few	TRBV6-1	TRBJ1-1	CASSRGGPYMNTEAFF	TGTGCCAGCAGTAGGGGAGGACCATACATGAACACTGAAGCTTTCTTT
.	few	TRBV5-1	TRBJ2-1	CASSSGTGFSYNEQFF	TGCGCCAGCAGCAGCGGCACAGGGTTCTCCTACAATGAGCAGTTCTTC
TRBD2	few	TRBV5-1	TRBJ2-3	CASRSGLAVTDTQYF	TGCGCCAGCAGGTCGGGACTAGCGGTCACAGATACGCAGTATTTT
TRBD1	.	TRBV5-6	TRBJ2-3	CASSLVPGQGAGDTQYF	TGTGCCAGCAGCTTGGTTCCGGGACAGGGGGCGGGAGATACGCAGTATTTT
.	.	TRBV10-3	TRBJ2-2	CAISESGAAGYGELFF	TGTGCCATCAGTGAGTCAGGGGCTGCCGGATACGGGGAGCTGTTTTTT
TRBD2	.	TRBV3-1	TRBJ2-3	CASNFGIAGGDTQYF	TGTGCCAGCAATTTTGGGATAGCGGGAGGGGATACGCAGTATTTT
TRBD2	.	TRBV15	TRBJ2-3	CATSRGGGHADTQYF	TGTGCCACCAGCAGAGGGGGAGGGCACGCAGATACGCAGTATTTT
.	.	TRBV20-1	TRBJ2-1	CSASWGGPKKNEQFF	TGCAGTGCTAGTTGGGGGGGCCCTAAAAAGAATGAGCAGTTCTTC
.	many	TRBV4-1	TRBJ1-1	CASSQPREANTEAFF	TGCGCCAGCAGCCAACCCCGGGAGGCGAACACTGAAGCTTTCTTT
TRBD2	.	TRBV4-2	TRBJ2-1	CASSQDASGVRNEQFF	TGTGCCAGCAGCCAAGATGCGAGCGGGGTAAGAAATGAGCAGTTCTTC
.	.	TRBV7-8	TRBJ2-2	CASSPPSLGIGELFF	TGTGCCAGCAGCCCCCCCTCGCTAGGTATCGGGGAGCTGTTTTTT
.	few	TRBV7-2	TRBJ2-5	CASSSRRTQETQYF	TGTGCCAGCAGCTCCCGACGAACCCAAGAGACCCAGTACTTC
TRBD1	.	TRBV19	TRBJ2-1	CASSITGGSYNEQFF	TGTGCCAGTAGTATTACAGGGGGCTCCTACAATGAGCAGTTCTTC
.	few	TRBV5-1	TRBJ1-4	CASSLRGFNEKLFF	TGCGCCAGCAGCTTGCGAGGGTTTAATGAAAAACTGTTTTTT
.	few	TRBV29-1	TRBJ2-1	CSAVVGVSNEQFF	TGCAGCGCTGTCGTGGGAGTTTCCAATGAGCAGTTCTTC
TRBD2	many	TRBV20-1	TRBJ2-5	CSARRTSGMPVTQYF	TGCAGTGCTAGACGGACTAGCGGGATGCCTGTGACCCAGTACTTC
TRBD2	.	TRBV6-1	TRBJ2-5	CASSQGTSGRQETQYF	TGTGCCAGCAGCCAAGGGACTAGCGGGCGGCAAGAGACCCAGTACTTC
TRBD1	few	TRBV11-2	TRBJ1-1	CASSSKTGGTEAFF	TGTGCCAGCAGCTCCAAGACAGGGGGCACTGAAGCTTTCTTT
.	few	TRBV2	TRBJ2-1	CASRTVTGRNEQFF	TGTGCCAGCAGAACGGTTACAGGGAGAAATGAGCAGTTCTTC
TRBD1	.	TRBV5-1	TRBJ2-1	CASSQRQGVIGDEQFF	TGCGCCAGCAGCCAGAGACAGGGAGTAATTGGAGATGAGCAGTTCTTC
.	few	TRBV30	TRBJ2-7	CACSGADEQYF	TGTGCCTGCTCAGGAGCGGACGAGCAGTACTTC
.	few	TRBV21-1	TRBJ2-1	CASSKTGRGVYNEQFF	TGTGCCAGCAGCAAGACCGGGCGGGGGGTGTACAATGAGCAGTTCTTC
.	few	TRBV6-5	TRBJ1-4	CATGLGAYDNEKLFF	TGTGCCACGGGCTTGGGGGCGTATGACAATGAAAAACTGTTTTTT
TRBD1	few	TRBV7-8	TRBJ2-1	CASSWGQGVINEQFF	TGTGCCAGCAGCTGGGGACAGGGGGTTATCAATGAGCAGTTCTTC
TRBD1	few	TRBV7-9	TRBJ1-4	CASSFGQGIEKLFF	TGTGCCAGCAGCTTCGGACAGGGGATTGAAAAACTGTTTTTT
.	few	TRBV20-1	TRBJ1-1	CSARWGGVVTEAFF	TGCAGTGCTAGGTGGGGCGGGGTAGTCACTGAAGCTTTCTTT
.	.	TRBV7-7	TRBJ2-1	CASSQPDGAEQFF	TGTGCCAGCAGCCAACCCGACGGGGCTGAGCAGTTCTTC
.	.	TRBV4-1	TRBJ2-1	CASRWTLGVYNEQFF	TGCGCCAGCAGATGGACCCTGGGGGTTTACAATGAGCAGTTCTTC
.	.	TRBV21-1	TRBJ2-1	CASSSPSLDYNEQFF	TGTGCCAGCAGCAGCCCGAGCCTTGACTACAATGAGCAGTTCTTC
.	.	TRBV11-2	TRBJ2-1	CASSITSLGEQFF	TGTGCCAGCAGCATAACTAGTCTCGGTGAGCAGTTCTTC